This T cell receptor beta chain was identified during a study of response to subunit inactivated influenza vaccine. Note on this clonotype: As yet, its antigen is unknown.

Each CDR3 protein gets one entry after TCRdb re-called the RT-PCR reads with MiXCR. The sample consists of about 520,000 distinct CDR3 sequences, over 9.5% of them appearing once. The CDR3 extends over 17 amino acids. The V and J ends lost 4 bases and 0 bases respectively, with 16 bases between them. Germline V gives CDR1 MGHRA, CDR2 YSYEKL. Points from the study as a whole: T cells newly recruited by each seasonal influenza vaccination are few, the authors suggested.

The input for sequencing was PBMCs from blood, taken 45 days after vaccination. V usage is TRBV4-1 and J usage is TRBJ2-1; D might be TRBD1 or TRBD2, each matching 6 bases. The sequence was collected from a man between 50 and 59 years old who received an inactivated influenza vaccine. CDR3 bases: TGCGCCAGCAGCCGACGGGGGCAGGTGAGCTCCTACAATGAGCAGTTCTTC. This encodes CASSRRGQVSSYNEQFF.